These 5 T cell receptor beta chains came from one sample sequenced in a study of vaccination and CD4 T cells after COVID-19. These TCRs are of unknown antigen specificity. Treatment here: roughly 10-day PBMC culture with coronavirus spike peptide pools or control peptides (ViraFEST assay). Investigators obtained the unexposed donor's CD4+ T cells before the COVID-19 pandemic (2011-2018). An Oncomine TCR Beta short-read assay was used to sequence the DNA from cultured CD4+ T cells. MiXCR was run by TCRdb on the PCR reads, yielding one entry per CDR3 protein. This sample yields 6,000 to 8,000 distinct CDR3 sequences, of which over 35% are seen a single time; around an eighth belongs to the top ten. The sequenced material came from CD4+ T cells from blood, cultured in vitro. The receptor set was obtained from a human donor in good health.

This clonotype was picked up a small number of times. The CDR3 sequence: CASINRKPYEQYF. The DNA of the CDR3 is TGTGCCAGCATCAATCGGAAGCCCTACGAGCAGTACTTC. The chain joins TRBV27 to TRBJ2-7; D is uncertain. Germline V gene lookup returns CDR1 MNHEY and CDR2 SMNVEV (reference sequence). The CDR3 totals 13 residues. Between the trimmed V and J ends, which lost 7 bases and 2 bases, there was a span of 12 bases.

The chain combines TRBV11-2 with TRBJ2-5; a possible D gene is TRBD2 (6 bases). Trimming pared 5 bases from V and 5 bases from J, leaving 18 bases between. The CDR3 runs 15 residues. CDR1 and CDR2 (germline): SGHAT, FQNNGV. CDR3 sequence: CASSMGLRGEETQYF. Written as DNA, the CDR3 is TGTGCCAGCAGCATGGGACTGCGAGGGGAGGAGACCCAGTACTTC.

This clonotype was detected only a few times. The V and J genes are TRBV27 and TRBJ2-7; D unresolved. CDR1 MNHEY and CDR2 SMNVEV come from the germline V gene (reference sequence). The CDR3 sequence is 12 residues long. V lost 6 bases and J 0 bases, leaving 6 bases between the germline ends. The CDR3 region is CASSPNSYEQYF. The CDR3 DNA reads TGTGCCAGCAGCCCGAACTCCTACGAGCAGTACTTC.

This clonotype was seen a handful of times. J is TRBJ2-7 and V is TRBV6-2 or TRBV6-3; 9 nucleotides agree with TRBD1. The CDR3 sequence is 16 residues long. Per germline, CDR1 MNHEY and CDR2 SVGEGT. Unmatched junction bases numbered 12, after V lost 5 bases and J lost 4 bases. The CDR3 here is CASSPSGTGKRYEQYF. As DNA, the CDR3 is TGTGCCAGCAGTCCTTCCGGGACAGGGAAAAGATACGAGCAGTACTTC.

The chain combines TRBV12-3 or TRBV12-4 with TRBJ1-1; D gene ambiguous. The CDR3 consists of 13 residues. With 3 bases removed from V and 0 bases from J, the gap between germline ends came to 5 bases. CDR3 amino acids: CASSFRLNTEAFF. The DNA for the CDR3 is TGTGCCAGCAGTTTTCGGTTGAACACTGAAGCTTTCTTT.